This is a list of T cell receptor beta chains from one sample in a study of CD8+CD57+ T cells in acquired aplastic anemia. TCRdb re-called the reads with MiXCR, one entry per CDR3 protein. The sample consists of more than 150,000 distinct CDR3 sequences, approximately 46% of them appearing once. The sample taken for sequencing was sorted CD4+, CD8+, or CD8+CD57+ T cells (not recorded which) from PBMCs. These receptors came from a human donor in good health. The CDR3 runs from the conserved cysteine through the conserved F or W. A D gene is named only where the DNA matches it firmly. Expanded clones are given a class, and other clones once, few, many or no size at all.

v_call	d_call	j_call	clone_size	cdr3_aa	cdr3_nt
TRBV29-1	.	TRBJ2-2	.	CSVLGAGELFF	TGCAGCGTTCTGGGGGCCGGGGAGCTGTTTTTT
TRBV2	.	TRBJ2-2	.	CASSDDTGELFF	TGTGCCAGCAGTGACGACACCGGGGAGCTGTTTTTT
TRBV25-1	.	TRBJ1-2	.	CASSLPGRNYGYTF	TGTGCCAGCAGTTTACCGGGACGGAACTATGGCTACACCTTC
TRBV6-1	TRBD2	TRBJ2-3	.	CASSKSGTSGRRTQYF	TGTGCCAGCAGTAAATCCGGGACTAGCGGGAGAAGGACGCAGTATTTT
TRBV10-3	TRBD1	TRBJ1-2	.	CAICATGTGHYGYTF	TGTGCCATCTGTGCGACCGGGACAGGGCACTATGGCTACACCTTC
TRBV15	TRBD2	TRBJ2-7	.	CATSRDLVAGSYEQYF	TGTGCCACCAGCAGAGATCTGGTAGCGGGATCCTACGAGCAGTACTTC
TRBV19	.	TRBJ2-2	few	CASSPRGFQTGELFF	TGTGCCAGTAGTCCCCGGGGATTCCAGACCGGGGAGCTGTTTTTT
TRBV2	TRBD1	TRBJ2-7	many	CASGTGTYEQYF	TGTGCCAGCGGGACAGGGACCTACGAGCAGTACTTC
TRBV20-1	TRBD1	TRBJ2-1	.	CSARTGVFGYEQFF	TGCAGTGCTAGGACAGGGGTTTTTGGGTATGAGCAGTTCTTC
TRBV27	.	TRBJ1-4	few	CASSLFGQGGEKLFF	TGTGCCAGCAGTTTATTCGGTCAGGGCGGTGAAAAACTGTTTTTT
TRBV6-1	.	TRBJ1-5	many	CASRGMGASGNQPQHF	TGTGCCAGCAGAGGTATGGGAGCCTCGGGCAATCAGCCCCAGCATTTT
TRBV6-1	TRBD1	TRBJ1-1	many	CASRDRGAEAFF	TGTGCCAGCAGGGACAGGGGCGCTGAAGCTTTCTTT
TRBV7-2	.	TRBJ2-3	many	CASSLGTGWAWYF	TGTGCCAGCAGCTTAGGGACCGGATGGGCGTGGTATTTT
TRBV6-1	.	TRBJ2-2	.	CAGRIEDYTGELFF	TGTGCCGGCAGAATTGAAGACTATACCGGGGAGCTGTTTTTT
TRBV7-3	.	TRBJ1-5	many	CASSLDRNQPQHF	TGTGCCAGCAGCTTAGACAGGAATCAGCCCCAGCATTTT
TRBV5-6	.	TRBJ2-7	.	CASSLLENSYEQYF	TGTGCCAGCAGCTTGCTGGAGAACTCCTACGAGCAGTACTTC
TRBV20-1	.	TRBJ1-1	.	CSVTRGNTEAFF	TGCAGTGTAACAAGGGGGAACACTGAAGCTTTCTTT
TRBV7-9	.	TRBJ2-5	few	CASSLMGETQYF	TGTGCCAGCAGCTTAATGGGAGAGACCCAGTACTTC
TRBV19	.	TRBJ2-5	once	CASSWGFQETQYF	TGTGCCAGTAGTTGGGGTTTCCAAGAGACCCAGTACTTC
TRBV7-9	TRBD2	TRBJ2-5	many	CASRREGPETQYF	TGTGCCAGCAGGCGGGAGGGCCCAGAGACCCAGTACTTC
TRBV12-3/TRBV12-4	.	TRBJ1-5	.	CASSLQSTDQPQHF	TGTGCCAGCAGTCTCCAATCGACAGATCAGCCCCAGCATTTT
TRBV12-3/TRBV12-4	.	TRBJ1-3	.	CASGTSGNTIYF	TGTGCCAGCGGTACCTCTGGAAACACCATATATTTT
TRBV14	TRBD1	TRBJ2-1	many	CASSQVGQAIFEQFF	TGTGCCAGCAGCCAAGTGGGACAGGCCATATTTGAGCAGTTCTTC
TRBV20-1	.	TRBJ2-7	.	CSARDNLRGYEQYF	TGCAGTGCTAGAGATAACTTAAGAGGCTACGAGCAGTACTTC
TRBV4-1	.	TRBJ1-4	many	CASSPDGRANEKLFF	TGCGCCAGCAGCCCCGACGGGAGGGCTAATGAAAAACTGTTTTTT
TRBV19	TRBD2	TRBJ2-2	many	CASSPQPGLGLGELFF	TGTGCCAGTAGTCCACAGCCGGGACTAGGGTTGGGGGAGCTGTTTTTT
TRBV15	.	TRBJ2-7	many	CATSRDQGYEQYF	TGTGCCACCAGCAGAGATCAAGGATACGAGCAGTACTTC
TRBV9	.	TRBJ2-7	.	CASGEIVYEQYF	TGTGCCAGCGGCGAGATAGTTTACGAGCAGTACTTC
TRBV11-1	TRBD2	TRBJ2-7	once	CASSRGVPPGSYEQYF	TGTGCCAGCAGCCGGGGGGTCCCACCAGGTTCCTACGAGCAGTACTTC
TRBV15	TRBD1	TRBJ2-1	.	CATRYRGTMDNEQFF	TGTGCCACCAGATACAGGGGGACAATGGACAATGAGCAGTTCTTC
TRBV29-1	TRBD1	TRBJ1-5	.	CSVADRGGNQPQHF	TGCAGCGTTGCGGACAGGGGTGGCAATCAGCCCCAGCATTTT
TRBV20-1	.	TRBJ1-4	many	CSAREGIRKGNEKLFF	TGCAGTGCTAGAGAGGGCATTCGAAAGGGTAATGAAAAACTGTTTTTT
TRBV20-1	TRBD2	TRBJ2-7	.	CSARGEGYEQYF	TGCAGTGCTAGAGGGGAGGGTTACGAGCAGTACTTC
TRBV28	.	TRBJ2-7	many	CASSASGTLSSYEQYF	TGTGCCAGCAGTGCTTCCGGGACTCTTAGCTCCTACGAGCAGTACTTC
TRBV25-1	TRBD2	TRBJ2-1	.	CASSLGTSGRATEQFF	TGTGCCAGCAGCTTGGGTACTAGCGGGAGGGCCACTGAGCAGTTCTTC
TRBV9	TRBD2	TRBJ2-1	many	CASSVAPTSGRLNEQFF	TGTGCCAGCAGCGTAGCCCCGACTAGCGGGAGGCTTAATGAGCAGTTCTTC
TRBV7-2	TRBD1	TRBJ2-5	many	CASSLGVRGPQETQYF	TGTGCCAGCAGCTTAGGAGTAAGGGGGCCCCAAGAGACCCAGTACTTC
TRBV7-2	TRBD1	TRBJ1-2	.	CASSLAGQGGFYGYTF	TGTGCCAGCAGCTTAGCAGGACAGGGGGGATTCTATGGCTACACCTTC
TRBV9	.	TRBJ2-5	many	CASSVGSVVQETQYF	TGTGCCAGCAGCGTAGGGTCCGTTGTTCAAGAGACCCAGTACTTC
TRBV6-6	.	TRBJ1-1	many	CASRTLGANTEAFF	TGTGCCAGCAGGACCCTGGGGGCGAACACTGAAGCTTTCTTT
TRBV7-9	.	TRBJ2-2	many	CASSLTEGYPNTGELFF	TGTGCCAGCAGCTTAACCGAGGGGTACCCGAACACCGGGGAGCTGTTTTTT
TRBV11-1	.	TRBJ1-1	.	CASSLGRLATTEAFF	TGTGCCAGCAGCTTAGGGAGGCTTGCTACCACTGAAGCTTTCTTT
TRBV20-1	TRBD1	TRBJ1-2	few	CSARGQGSYGYTF	TGCAGTGCTAGGGGACAGGGTAGCTATGGCTACACCTTC
TRBV20-1	TRBD1	TRBJ2-5	many	CSARPIPGQGGETQYF	TGCAGTGCTAGACCTATACCGGGACAGGGAGGTGAGACCCAGTACTTC
TRBV2	.	TRBJ2-2	.	CASTEGDGGELFF	TGTGCCAGCACGGAGGGCGACGGCGGGGAGCTGTTTTTT
TRBV11-2	TRBD1	TRBJ1-4	.	CASSQSGTGWNFRKLFF	TGTGCCAGCAGCCAATCCGGGACAGGGTGGAACTTCCGAAAACTGTTTTTT
TRBV6-1	TRBD1	TRBJ2-1	.	CASRKGWTGVENEQFF	TGTGCCAGCAGAAAAGGATGGACAGGGGTTGAAAATGAGCAGTTCTTC
TRBV19	TRBD2	TRBJ2-4	.	CASMDLAGGLAKNIQYF	TGTGCCAGTATGGACTTAGCGGGAGGATTAGCCAAAAACATTCAGTACTTC
TRBV20-1	.	TRBJ2-3	.	CSARGSSSHTDTQYF	TGCAGTGCTAGAGGGTCCAGCTCACACACAGATACGCAGTATTTT
TRBV12-3/TRBV12-4	TRBD1	TRBJ1-4	.	CASRAAIGQGSEKLFF	TGTGCCAGCAGGGCGGCGATTGGACAGGGTTCTGAAAAACTGTTTTTT